These 9 T cell receptor beta chains came from one sample sequenced in a study of shared clonotypes between healthy human individuals. Repertoires were generated with immunoSEQ multiplex PCR, while TCRdb's copy carries only in-frame clones and drops some. The sample contains over 2 million clones, approximately 95% of which appear only once. The sample taken for sequencing was naive CD4+ T cells sorted from blood. Described subset: CD45RA+ positively selected. The receptors shown here come from a man aged 18 to 35 in good health.

With regard to this clone: This CDR3 is also generated by other DNA sequences in the sample. The J gene is TRBJ2-7, the V gene TRBV11-2; D not certain. Germline V gene data show CDR1 as SGHAT and CDR2 as FQNNGV. The V end was cut by 1 base, the J end by 2 bases, with 6 bases between. CDR3 size: 13 residues. CDR3 nucleotides: TGTGCCAGCAGCTTAGGCAGTCCCTACGAGCAGTACTTC. As protein: CASSLGSPYEQYF.

This rearrangement joins TRBV6-5 to TRBJ2-3; no clear D. Germline-derived CDR1 and CDR2 are MNHEY and SVGAGI. This CDR3 region has 11 residues. The germline V and J ends were trimmed by 6 bases and 4 bases, with 5 bases remaining between them. DNA for the CDR3: TGTGCCAGCAGAAAAGCAGATACGCAGTATTTT. Its translation: CASRKADTQYF.

This sequence joins TRBV7-6 and TRBJ1-1; D is uncertain. Trimming took off 5 bases at V and 1 base at J, with 8 bases between the two ends. CDR3 length: 13 residues. Germline lookup yields CDR1 SGHVS and CDR2 FNYEAQ. The CDR3 loop is CASSRNQNTEAFF. The CDR3 DNA sequence: TGTGCCAGCAGCCGAAACCAGAACACTGAAGCTTTCTTT.

The rearrangement uses TRBV18 and TRBJ1-1, with 8 bases fitting TRBD1. CDR1 and CDR2 (germline): KGHSH, LQKENI. The CDR3 is 15 residues long. V lost 4 bases to trimming and J lost 2 bases; unmatched junction nucleotides: 6. In DNA form, the CDR3 reads TGTGCCAGCTCACGGGGGACAGGAATAAACACTGAAGCTTTCTTT. Translating gives CASSRGTGINTEAFF.

The chain uses TRBV30 and TRBJ1-4; D remains ambiguous. The CDR3 loop spans 14 amino acids. Germline CDR1 is GTSNPN and CDR2 is SVGIG (reference sequence). Trimming pared 3 bases from V and 2 bases from J, leaving 10 bases between. CDR3 region: CAWSQQLTNEKLFF. The CDR3 DNA sequence: TGTGCCTGGAGCCAACAGTTGACTAATGAAAAACTGTTTTTT.

V usage is TRBV30 and J usage is TRBJ2-3; tentative D call: TRBD1 (5 bases). The germline V and J ends were trimmed by 8 bases and 6 bases, with 9 bases remaining between them. This CDR3 has 10 amino acids. From germline, CDR1 is GTSNPN and CDR2 SVGIG (reference sequence). CDR3 in amino acids: CAARADTQYF. The CDR3 nucleotides are TGTGCCGCCAGGGCCGATACGCAGTATTTT. Using reference TRBV30 and TRBJ2-3 for the parts outside the CDR3, the full variable domain is SQTIHQWPATLVQPVGSPLSLECTVEGTSNPNLYWYRQAAGRGLQLLFYSVGIGQISSEVPQNLSASRPQDRQFILSSKKLLLSDSGFYLCAARADTQYFGPGTRLTVL.

The gene calls are TRBV5-4 and TRBJ2-1; D is ambiguous. The CDR3 contains 16 residues. Deletions cut 2 bases from V and 0 bases from J, with 12 bases between. Germline values: CDR1 SGHNT, CDR2 YYREEE (reference sequence). The CDR3 reads CASSFLDGGSYNEQFF. CDR3 nucleotide sequence: TGTGCCAGCAGCTTTCTGGACGGCGGCTCCTACAATGAGCAGTTCTTC. Full variable domain (outside the CDR3, taken from reference TRBV5-4 and TRBJ2-1): ETGVTQSPTHLIKTRGQQVTLRCSSQSGHNTVSWYQQALGQGPQFIFQYYREEENGRGNFPPRFSGLQFPNYSSELNVNALELDDSALYLCASSFLDGGSYNEQFFGPGTRLTVL.

CDR3 sequence: CASSYLGLAGDEQFF. CDR3 nucleotide sequence: TGTGCCAGCAGTTACTTGGGACTAGCGGGAGATGAGCAGTTCTTC. The genes are TRBV6-7 and TRBJ2-1, with 14 positions matching TRBD2. TRBV6-7 is an ORF; its function is uncertain. Trimming took 1 base from V and 8 from J; bases not matched to a gene: 1. This CDR3 has 15 residues.

The rearrangement links TRBV6-1 to TRBJ1-1, with D tentatively TRBD1 (5 bases). Germline-derived CDR1 and CDR2 are MNHNS and SASEGT. The CDR3 length is 15 residues. The V end was cut by 3 bases, the J end by 4 bases, with 15 bases between. CDR3 loop: CASSDLALGGTEAFF. The CDR3 DNA reads as TGTGCCAGCAGTGATCTAGCCTTGGGGGGCACTGAAGCTTTCTTT.